This T cell receptor (beta chain) was captured by sequencing in a study of post-analysis software for immune sequencing data (dated by TCRdb to about 2015). About the investigation overall: Recorded disease courses included relapsing-remitting, secondary progressive and progressive-relapsing multiple sclerosis, with some patients lacking subtype annotation. A subset of samples was prepared in parallel using single-end sample barcoding, then pooled and co-amplified after Illumina adapter ligation. The multiple sclerosis patient repertoires were compared with 10 or so previously published healthy control repertoires from donors aged about 6 to 28 years.

Study-wide findings and limitations: Multiple sclerosis patients had significantly lower normalized Chao1 diversity than controls, a result that suggests substantial peripheral T-cell clonal expansion. When samples were clustered directly using the F measure, samples prepared in the same batch co-clustered strongly, which prompted a batch-effect correction. The multiple sclerosis patient group was slightly younger than the control group. Patients showed significantly higher frequencies than controls for 4 or 5 TRBV segments, among them TRBV5-6, TRBV5-1 and TRBV20-1.

Libraries were built with PCR. Reads for this sample came from an Illumina HiSeq 2500. To reduce PCR and sequencing biases, unique molecular identifiers were built into the TCR beta cDNA libraries. Approximately 500,000 cDNA molecules were obtained per 1 to 10 million input T cells, so each molecule approximated one T cell. The patient libraries were prepared and sequenced using the same protocol as the earlier healthy control dataset. Within a given batch, samples were prepared together, multiplexed and sequenced on the same HiSeq lane. In the original analysis: MIGEC was used to process the raw barcoded reads, and molecular identifier groups with only a single read were discarded before consensus assembly and CDR3 extraction. VDJtools was used for post-analysis of the clonotype tables, and diversity was normalized by down-sampling every dataset to the size of the smallest sample. To correct batch-related cross-sample contamination, repertoire overlap clustering matched CDR3 amino acid sequences but not nucleotide sequences. The raw public reads went through TCRdb reprocessing: fastp at Q25, MiXCR clone calling, in-frame beta chains kept. Entries are consolidated by CDR3 protein sequence, retaining the most common genes and DNA. TCRdb's processing, not the authors' own work, is the source of the V and J calls. This sample holds approximately 730,000 distinct CDR3 sequences; roughly 30% were observed only once. The ten largest clones capture around 0.6% of the sample.

For this clonotype: There is no known antigen for this receptor. The input lacks base qualities; no much larger clone sits a single base away.

To demonstrate the VDJtools post-analysis software, the study profiled TCR beta repertoires from the peripheral blood of 13 young patients with multiple sclerosis. The patients with multiple sclerosis were children and adolescents between roughly 6 and 17 years of age. Compared with germline, V lacks 1 base and J lacks 3 bases; bases without a gene match: 12. From cysteine to phenylalanine, the CDR3 is 18 amino acids long. Only CDR3 DNA remains: 54 bases, in frame from the first base. The germline V gene (reference sequence) yields DFQATT for CDR1 and SNEGSKA for CDR2. The V and J segments used are TRBV20-1 and TRBJ2-3, and 11 junctional nucleotides match TRBD2. Sequencing input: blood. This receptor was obtained from a girl aged 10 to 17 with multiple sclerosis. CDR3 reads: CSARGLAGKVVETDTQYF. The bases are TGCAGTGCTAGAGGACTAGCGGGAAAAGTTGTGGAGACAGATACGCAGTATTTT.